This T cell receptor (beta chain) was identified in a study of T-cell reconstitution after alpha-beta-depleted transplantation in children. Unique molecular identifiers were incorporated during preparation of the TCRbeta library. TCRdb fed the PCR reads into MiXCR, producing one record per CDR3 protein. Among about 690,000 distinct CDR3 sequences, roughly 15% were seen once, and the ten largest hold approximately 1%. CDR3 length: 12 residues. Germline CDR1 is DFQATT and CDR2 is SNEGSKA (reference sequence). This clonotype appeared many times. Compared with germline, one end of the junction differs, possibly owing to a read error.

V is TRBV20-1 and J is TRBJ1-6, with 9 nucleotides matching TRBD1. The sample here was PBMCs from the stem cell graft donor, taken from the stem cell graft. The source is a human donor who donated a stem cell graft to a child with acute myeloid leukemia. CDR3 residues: CSQGQGDSPLHF. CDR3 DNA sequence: TGTAGCCAGGGACAGGGAGATTCACCCCTCCACTTT.